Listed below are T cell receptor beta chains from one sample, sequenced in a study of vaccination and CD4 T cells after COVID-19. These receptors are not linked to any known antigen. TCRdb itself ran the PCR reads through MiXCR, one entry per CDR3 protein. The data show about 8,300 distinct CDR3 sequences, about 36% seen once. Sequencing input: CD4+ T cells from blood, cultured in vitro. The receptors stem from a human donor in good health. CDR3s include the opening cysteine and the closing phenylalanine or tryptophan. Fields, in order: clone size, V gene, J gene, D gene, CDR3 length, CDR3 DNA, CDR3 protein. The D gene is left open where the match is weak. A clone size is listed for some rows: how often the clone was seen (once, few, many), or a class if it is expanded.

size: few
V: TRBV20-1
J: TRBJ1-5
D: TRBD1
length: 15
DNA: TGCAGTGCTAGAGATTTTGGACAGGATACTCAGCCCCAGCATTTT
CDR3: CSARDFGQDTQPQHF

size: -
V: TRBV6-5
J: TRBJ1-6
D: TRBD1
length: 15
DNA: TGTGCCAGCAGTTCCCGAGGACAGGGCCGTTCACCCCTCCACTTT
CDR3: CASSSRGQGRSPLHF

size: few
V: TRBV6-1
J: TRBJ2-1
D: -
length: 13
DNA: TGTGCCAGCGAGGGGGGGGGTCAGGTTGAGCAGTTCTTC
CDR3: CASEGGGQVEQFF

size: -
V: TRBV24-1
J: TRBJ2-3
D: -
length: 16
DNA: TGTGCCACCAGTGATTTGGGGAGTACAGGCACAGATACGCAGTATTTT
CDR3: CATSDLGSTGTDTQYF

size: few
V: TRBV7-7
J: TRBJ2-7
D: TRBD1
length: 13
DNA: TGTGCCAGCAGCACCCGACAGGGGGGAGAGCAGTACTTC
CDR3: CASSTRQGGEQYF

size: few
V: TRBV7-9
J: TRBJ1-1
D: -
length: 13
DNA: TGTGCCAGCTTGGGCACTTATGGCACTGAAGCTTTCTTT
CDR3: CASLGTYGTEAFF

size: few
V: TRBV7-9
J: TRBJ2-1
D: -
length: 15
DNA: TGTGCCAGCAGCTTAGGCGGGACAAACAACTATGAGCAGTTCTTC
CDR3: CASSLGGTNNYEQFF

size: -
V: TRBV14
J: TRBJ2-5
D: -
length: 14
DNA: TGTGCCAGCAGCCGCTCGAGAGTTGGGGAGACCCAGTACTTC
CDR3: CASSRSRVGETQYF

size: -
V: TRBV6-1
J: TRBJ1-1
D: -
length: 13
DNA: TGTGCCAGCAGTGATGGGTGGGGATCTGAAGCTTTCTTT
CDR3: CASSDGWGSEAFF

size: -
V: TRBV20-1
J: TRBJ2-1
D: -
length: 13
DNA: TGCAGTGCTCGAGGTCGCTCCTACAATGAGCAGTTCTTC
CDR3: CSARGRSYNEQFF

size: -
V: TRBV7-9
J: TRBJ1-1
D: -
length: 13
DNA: TGTGCCAGCAACATCGGCGGGGGCACTGAAGCTTTCTTT
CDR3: CASNIGGGTEAFF

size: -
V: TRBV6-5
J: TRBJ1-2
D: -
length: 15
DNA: TGTGCCAGCAGTTACTCGGACAGTTCCTACTATGGCTACACCTTC
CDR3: CASSYSDSSYYGYTF

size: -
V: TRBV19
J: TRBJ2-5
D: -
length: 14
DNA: TGTGCCAGTAGTATTTCGGGGAGTGGTAGGACCCAGTACTTC
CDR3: CASSISGSGRTQYF

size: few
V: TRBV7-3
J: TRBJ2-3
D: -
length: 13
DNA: TGTGCCAGCAGCTCCAGGACTGGAGATACGCAGTATTTT
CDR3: CASSSRTGDTQYF

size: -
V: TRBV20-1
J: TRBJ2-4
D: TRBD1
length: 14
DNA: TGCAGTGCCGACCCTCGGACAGGGCAAAACATTCAGTACTTC
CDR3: CSADPRTGQNIQYF

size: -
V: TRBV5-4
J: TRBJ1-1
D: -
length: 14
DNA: TGTGCCAGCTCCGCTTTTGGGATGAACACTGAAGCTTTCTTT
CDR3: CASSAFGMNTEAFF

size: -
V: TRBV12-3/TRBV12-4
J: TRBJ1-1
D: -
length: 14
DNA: TGTGCCAGCAGTCGATTGGTCTTGGCTACTGAAGCTTTCTTT
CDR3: CASSRLVLATEAFF

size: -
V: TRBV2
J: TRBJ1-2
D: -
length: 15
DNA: TGTGCCAGCAGTGAATACGGGGGCACTAACTATGGCTACACCTTC
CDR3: CASSEYGGTNYGYTF

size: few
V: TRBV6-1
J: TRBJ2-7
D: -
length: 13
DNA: TGTGCCAGCAGTGAATACGGTAGCGACGAGCAGTACTTC
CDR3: CASSEYGSDEQYF

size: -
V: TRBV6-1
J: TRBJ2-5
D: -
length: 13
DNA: TGTGCCAGCAGTGACATAGGGCAAGAGACCCAGTACTTC
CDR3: CASSDIGQETQYF

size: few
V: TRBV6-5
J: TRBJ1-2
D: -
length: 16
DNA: TGTGCCAGCAGTTACCGGGACGCCTCACAGGGTGATGGCTACACCTTC
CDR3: CASSYRDASQGDGYTF

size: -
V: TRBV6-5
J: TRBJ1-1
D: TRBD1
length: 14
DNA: TGTGCCAGCAGTTACAGGACAGGGGGCACTGAAGCTTTCTTT
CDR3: CASSYRTGGTEAFF

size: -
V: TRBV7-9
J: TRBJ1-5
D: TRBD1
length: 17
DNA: TGTGCCAGCAGTACCGGGACAGGGGCCCGGAGCAATCAGCCCCAGCATTTT
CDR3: CASSTGTGARSNQPQHF

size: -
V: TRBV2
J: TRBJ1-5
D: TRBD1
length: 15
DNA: TGTGCCAGCAGTGATTCAGGGGGTTCAAGGCAGCCCCAGCATTTT
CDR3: CASSDSGGSRQPQHF

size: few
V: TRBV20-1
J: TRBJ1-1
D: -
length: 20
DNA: TGCAGTGCTAAACCAAGCCTGATTCCGGCCCCGACAGGACACCACACTGAAGCTTTCTTT
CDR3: CSAKPSLIPAPTGHHTEAFF

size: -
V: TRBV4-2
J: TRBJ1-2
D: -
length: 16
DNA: TGTGCCAGCAGCCAAGAAGGATCGACAGTCAACTATGGCTACACCTTC
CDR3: CASSQEGSTVNYGYTF

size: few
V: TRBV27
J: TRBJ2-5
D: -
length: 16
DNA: TGTGCCAGCAGTTTATTGCGTGGGGGGGCCGGTGAGACCCAGTACTTC
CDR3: CASSLLRGGAGETQYF

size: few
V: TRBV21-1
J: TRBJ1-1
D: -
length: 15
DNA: TGTGCCAGCAGCAAAGATGAACGGTGGAACACTGAAGCTTTCTTT
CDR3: CASSKDERWNTEAFF

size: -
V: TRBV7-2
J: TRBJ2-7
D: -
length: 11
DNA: TGTGCCAGCAGCGAGGGACCCCTGCAGTACTTC
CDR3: CASSEGPLQYF

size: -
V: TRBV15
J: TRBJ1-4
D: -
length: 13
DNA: TGTGCCACCAGCAGAGACAGCAATGAAAAACTGTTTTTT
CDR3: CATSRDSNEKLFF

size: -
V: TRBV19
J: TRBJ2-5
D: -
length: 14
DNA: TGTGCCAGTAGTCGGGGCGGGTCCCAAGAGACCCAGTACTTC
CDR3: CASSRGGSQETQYF

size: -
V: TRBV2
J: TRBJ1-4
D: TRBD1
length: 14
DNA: TGTGCCAGCAGTGAACAGGGGGCTGATGAAAAACTGTTTTTT
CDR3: CASSEQGADEKLFF

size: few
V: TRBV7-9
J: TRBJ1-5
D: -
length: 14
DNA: TGTGCCAGCAGCTTGGCAGCGGGAAATCAGCCCCAGCATTTT
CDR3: CASSLAAGNQPQHF

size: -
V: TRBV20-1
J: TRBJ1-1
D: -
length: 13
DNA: TGCAGTGCGCCGAACCCCCTTGACACTGAAGCTTTCTTT
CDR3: CSAPNPLDTEAFF

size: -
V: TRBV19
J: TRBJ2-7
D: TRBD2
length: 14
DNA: TGTGCCAGTAGCTTGGGACTAGCGGGGCCCGAGCAGTACTTC
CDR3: CASSLGLAGPEQYF

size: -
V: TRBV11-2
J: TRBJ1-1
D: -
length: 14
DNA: TGTGCCAGCAGCTTAGTGCACAGGGATACTGAAGCTTTCTTT
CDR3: CASSLVHRDTEAFF

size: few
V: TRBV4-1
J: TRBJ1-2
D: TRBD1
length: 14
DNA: TGCGCCAGCAGCCCGACGGGACAGGATTATGGCTACACCTTC
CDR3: CASSPTGQDYGYTF

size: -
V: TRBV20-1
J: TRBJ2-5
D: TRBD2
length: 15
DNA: TGCAGTGCCCTTCTACTAGCGGGGACCCAAGAGACCCAGTACTTC
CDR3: CSALLLAGTQETQYF

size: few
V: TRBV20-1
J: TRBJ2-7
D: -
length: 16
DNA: TGCAGTGCTAGAGATTTGAGTGGCGGCCCTCAGGACGAGCAGTACTTC
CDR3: CSARDLSGGPQDEQYF

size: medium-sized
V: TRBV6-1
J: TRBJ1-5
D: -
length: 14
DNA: TGTGCCAGCAAAAGGAGTTATAGCAATCAGCCCCAGCATTTT
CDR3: CASKRSYSNQPQHF

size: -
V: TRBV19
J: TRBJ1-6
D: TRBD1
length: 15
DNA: TGTGCCAGTAGTCTTCCGACAGGGAGAAATTCACCCCTCCACTTT
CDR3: CASSLPTGRNSPLHF

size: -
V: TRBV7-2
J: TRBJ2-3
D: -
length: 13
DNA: TGTGCCAGCAGCTTTTCGCGCACAGATACGCAGTATTTT
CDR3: CASSFSRTDTQYF

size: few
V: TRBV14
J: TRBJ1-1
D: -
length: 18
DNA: TGTGCCAGCAGCCAACTACCTTATGACACGTCCATGGACACTGAAGCTTTCTTT
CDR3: CASSQLPYDTSMDTEAFF

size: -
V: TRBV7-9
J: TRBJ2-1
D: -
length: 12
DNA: TGTGCCAGCAGCAACGGGTGGTTGGAACAGTTCTTC
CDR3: CASSNGWLEQFF

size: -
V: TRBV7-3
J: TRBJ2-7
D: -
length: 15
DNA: TGTGCCAGCAGCCCGACATCGGGCAGCTCCTACGAGCAGTACTTC
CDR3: CASSPTSGSSYEQYF

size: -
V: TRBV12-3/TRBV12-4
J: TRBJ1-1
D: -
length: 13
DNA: TGTGCCAGCAGTTTCGTCGGGAGCACTGAAGCTTTCTTT
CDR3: CASSFVGSTEAFF

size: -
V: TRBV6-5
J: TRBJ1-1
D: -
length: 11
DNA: TGTGCCAGCAGTTACTCAGGGTTAGTTATCTTT
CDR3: CASSYSGLVIF

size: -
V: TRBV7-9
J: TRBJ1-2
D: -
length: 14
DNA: TGTGCCAGCAGCCCAAGCTCAGACACTTATGGCTACACCTTC
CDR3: CASSPSSDTYGYTF

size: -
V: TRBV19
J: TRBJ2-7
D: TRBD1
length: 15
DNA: TGTGCCAGTAGTATAGGCCCGGGACAGGGAGGCGAGCAGTACTTC
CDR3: CASSIGPGQGGEQYF

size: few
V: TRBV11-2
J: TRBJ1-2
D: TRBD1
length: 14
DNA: TGTGCCAGCAGCTCTACGACAGGGGATTATGGCTACACCTTC
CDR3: CASSSTTGDYGYTF